Described below is a single TCR beta chain sequence and its context. This clonotype appeared many times. It lacks a known antigen. No much larger clone is present one base from it, and per-base qualities are unavailable. Only healthy Caucasian donors were included. Three pairs of female monozygotic twins, all aged roughly 18 to 30 years, made up the twin cohort. Using Miltenyi CD45RO+ enrichment and human naive T-cell isolation kits, memory (CD45RO+) and naive T cells were isolated from PBMC. The germline V end is reduced by 2 bases and the J end by 8 bases; junction bases left unmatched: 11. From its cysteine to its phenylalanine, the CDR3 spans 15 amino acids. The DNA shown is the 45-base CDR3, in frame from base 1. From the germline V gene (reference sequence), CDR1 is DFQATT and CDR2 is SNEGSKA. The source of the sample is a study of identical twins (dated by TCRdb to 2015 to 2016). Concerning the study at large: To test whether fetal clonotypes persist, the study used deep sequencing on TCR alpha and beta repertoires from monozygotic twins, unrelated adults of various ages, and cord blood. To rule out contamination, replicate twin experiments were performed at different times with different library preparation protocols. Here is what the overall study found, with its caveats: In monozygotic twins, out-of-frame TCR alpha sharing was systematically underestimated by recombination models, although the models agreed with sharing between unrelated individuals. Because the same donors could not be followed over many years, the conclusions depended on cross-sectional statistical analysis. Invariant T cells such as MAIT and iNKT could partly confound zero-insertion analyses, although diverse VJ usage argued against such confounding for most clonotypes. The excess sharing between twins in beta out-of-frame sequences was weaker because fewer shared sequences reduced the signal-to-noise ratio. Compared with coincidental sharing between unrelated individuals, an excess of low generation-probability sequences was observed among out-of-frame TCR alpha sequences shared between twins. Fewer insertions were carried by abundant cord blood beta clonotypes, a similar but weaker trend appeared in young adult naive repertoires, and no such trend appeared in memory repertoires.

Library construction relied on 5' RACE. The data were produced on an Illumina HiSeq 2000. A universal primer binding site was introduced by template switching, and a unique molecular identifier was present in the final cDNA, enabling accurate counting of TCR cDNA molecules. First-strand cDNA for TCR alpha and beta chains was synthesized from specific primers in the conserved constant-segment region. To control for contamination, every cDNA library carried two barcodes: a SMART-Mk sample barcode plus Illumina barcodes. Two successive PCR steps introduced TruSeq adapter sequences along with Illumina sample barcodes. Sequencing of the TCR alpha and beta cDNA libraries was done on the Illumina HiSeq platform using custom primers. Concerning the study's data processing: MiGEC processed the raw reads to extract unique molecular identifiers, while MiXCR was used to determine the CDR3 positions. Recombination models were inferred per individual with the repgenHMM and IGoR tools using an EM algorithm. Shared clonotype analysis was performed with the tcR package in R, normalizing sharing by the product of cloneset sizes. Out-of-frame nonproductive sequences were analyzed to study raw recombination free of thymic and clonal selection effects. TCRdb reran the public reads through fastp at Q25 and MiXCR, keeping productive beta chains. CDR3 protein sequences are deduplicated, and each keeps its most common genes and DNA. What appears here as the V and J calls and clone size reflects TCRdb's work, not the paper's. A total of fewer than 250,000 distinct CDR3 sequences appear in this sample, around 6.8% of them only once. The ten largest account for less than 2% of the sample.

This sample was also put to use in a study of yellow fever vaccine responses in identical twins. As the second study states: The T cell response to vaccination in identical twins was reported by the authors to appear partly convergent and partly personalized. In identical twins, the study followed T cell clones that responded to the vaccine with precision.

Here the chain combines TRBV20-1 and TRBJ2-1; a stretch of 8 junction bases matches TRBD2. The sequence derives from a woman under 30 in good health. The sequenced material came from memory (CD45RO+) T cells sorted from blood. This specimen's cell subset or site label, interpreted: CD45RO+ enriched T cells. The sequenced DNA is TGCAGTGCTAGACTTCTAGCGGGCCTGGGGGATGAGCAGTTCTTC. It is translated as CSARLLAGLGDEQFF.